This T cell receptor (beta chain) was sequenced for a study of identical twins. Overall study results and limits: When twins shared out-of-frame alpha sequences, those sequences had excess low generation probability. Weaker excess twin sharing was observed in beta out-of-frame sequences.

Looked up from germline, CDR1 is SNHLY and CDR2 is FYNNEI. The CDR3 has 15 residues. The V and J ends lost 8 bases and 2 bases respectively, with 19 bases between them. TCRdb reanalysed the 5' RACE reads using MiXCR and keeps one entry per CDR3 protein. The sample lists around 250,000 distinct CDR3 sequences; roughly 13% were seen once. Regarding this clonotype: Its antigen is unidentified.

These data were also reused for a study on yellow fever vaccine responses in identical twins. Turning to that study: Twins' vaccine T cell response reportedly gave the appearance of partial convergence and partial personalization.

The chain uses TRBV2 and TRBJ2-7; D is possibly TRBD2 (6 bases). This clonotype originated in a woman aged 18-29 years in good health. Sequencing input: memory (CD45RO+) T cells sorted from blood. The CDR3 DNA reads as TGTGCCAGCCAACAATCTCCAGGACTACCCTACGAGCAGTACTTC. This codes for CASQQSPGLPYEQYF.